These 30 T cell receptor beta chains share one sample of origin, sequenced in a study of cytomegalovirus exposure and HLA in healthy donors. Vbeta (60) and Jbeta (13) primers were used in the PCR. Sequencing was performed with immunoSEQ multiplex PCR; in TCRdb, only in-frame clones are kept and a portion is missing. The table has approximately 180,000 clones, over 70% seen once. The source material was PBMCs. The source is a woman in her sixties in good health and CMV-seropositive.

To note about this clone: Different DNA sequences within this sample yield the same CDR3. The V and J genes are TRBV6-1 and TRBJ2-1; D may be TRBD2 (5 bases). Germline CDR1 is MNHNS and CDR2 is SASEGT. This CDR3 region has 14 residues. Deletions cut 0 bases from V and 8 bases from J, with 11 bases between. The CDR3 loop is CASSEAMVRDEQFF. Written as DNA, the CDR3 is TGTGCCAGCAGTGAAGCAATGGTGAGGGATGAGCAGTTCTTC.

V gene TRBV9 combines with J gene TRBJ2-5; TRBD1 matches 12 bases. CDR3 length equals 15 residues. Germline V CDR1 and CDR2: SGDLS, YYNGEE. After removal of 3 bases from V and 4 bases from J, the junction contained 4 bases not matched to a gene. The DNA for the CDR3 is TGTGCCAGCAGCGCGGGGACAGGGGGCAGAGAGACCCAGTACTTC. This translates into CASSAGTGGRETQYF. Full variable domain (outside the CDR3, taken from reference TRBV9 and TRBJ2-5): DSGVTQTPKHLITATGQRVTLRCSPRSGDLSVYWYQQSLDQGLQFLIQYYNGEERAKGNILERFSAQQFPDLHSELNLSSLELGDSALYFCASSAGTGGRETQYFGPGTRLLVL.

This chain connects TRBV10-3 to TRBJ1-2; 7 bases fit TRBD1. Germline V CDR1 and CDR2: ENHRY, SYGVKD. V shed 7 bases and J 8 bases; nucleotides not matched to a gene: 16. CDR3 length equals 15 residues. The CDR3 sequence is CAITAGTERSLGYTF. CDR3 DNA sequence: TGTGCCATCACCGCCGGGACAGAGAGATCCCTAGGCTACACCTTC.

The chain is built from TRBV20-1 and TRBJ1-6; possibly TRBD1 for D (6 bases). The CDR3 has 11 amino acids. Germline-derived CDR1 and CDR2 are DFQATT and SNEGSKA (reference sequence). Trimming stripped 6 bases from V and 7 bases from J, with 7 bases between. The CDR3 loop reads CSAQGNSPLHF. For the CDR3, the DNA is TGCAGTGCCCAGGGGAATTCACCCCTCCACTTT.

The DNA for the CDR3 is TGCAGCGCCAGGGGAGGGGGAGGGAATGAGCAGTTCTTC. Encoded protein: CSARGGGGNEQFF. The chain links TRBV29-1 to TRBJ2-1, with D possibly matching TRBD2 (7 bases). Trimming stripped 7 bases from V and 7 bases from J, with 17 bases between. Germline V lookup: CDR1 SQVTM, CDR2 ANQGSEA. The CDR3 contains 13 residues.

This chain joins TRBV7-8 and TRBJ1-1; 8 bases match TRBD1. In germline, CDR1 is SGHVS, CDR2 FQNEAQ. Trimming at V came to 5 bases and at J to 4 bases, leaving 3 bases not matched to a gene. The CDR3 has 13 amino acids. The DNA of the CDR3 is TGTGCCAGCAGCAGAACAGGGGGCACTGAAGCTTTCTTT. This gives the protein CASSRTGGTEAFF.

This chain uses TRBV28 with TRBJ1-2; tentative D call: TRBD1 (6 bases). V was cut by 10 bases and J by 1 base, with 19 bases left in between. Looked up from germline, CDR1 is MDHEN and CDR2 is SYDVKM. The CDR3 runs 15 residues. CDR3 sequence: CAISSTGTNNYGYTF. The CDR3 DNA reads TGTGCCATCTCTTCCACCGGGACAAATAACTATGGCTACACCTTC.

This clone was observed a few times. The chain's CDR3 is CAISESVGQGGNQPQHF. The CDR3 nucleotides are TGTGCCATCAGTGAGTCTGTGGGACAGGGAGGCAATCAGCCCCAGCATTTT. The V and J genes are TRBV10-3 and TRBJ1-5; TRBD1 agrees at 9 bases. This CDR3 has 17 residues. Germline V gene data show CDR1 as ENHRY and CDR2 as SYGVKD. Trimming at V came to 0 bases and at J to 2 bases, leaving 5 bases not matched to a gene.

The chain links TRBV9 to TRBJ2-5; 10 bases align to TRBD1. Germline V gene lookup returns CDR1 SGDLS and CDR2 YYNGEE. With 4 bases clipped from V and 4 bases from J, the junction kept 7 bases outside the gene matches. This CDR3 has 15 residues. As DNA, the CDR3 is TGTGCCAGCAGCCCGACAGGGGGCGGTTTAGAGACCCAGTACTTC. The encoded protein is CASSPTGGGLETQYF.

The chain combines TRBV27 with TRBJ2-5, with a tentative D call TRBD2 (5 bases). Per germline, CDR1 MNHEY and CDR2 SMNVEV (reference sequence). This CDR3 contains 12 residues. V lost 6 bases to trimming and J lost 5 bases, with 10 bases between them. CDR3 residues: CASSPSGETQYF. The CDR3 nucleotides read TGTGCCAGCAGCCCCTCGGGGGAGACCCAGTACTTC.

The V call is TRBV11-3, the J call TRBJ2-7; tentatively, D is TRBD1 (5 bases). V lost 5 bases, J lost 7 bases, and 21 bases lay in between. CDR1 is SGHNT and CDR2 is YENEEA in the germline V gene. The CDR3 is made up of 15 amino acids. The CDR3 here is CASSPTAGSDREQYF. The CDR3 nucleotides are TGTGCCAGCAGCCCGACGGCAGGGTCTGACCGGGAGCAGTACTTC.

The rearrangement joins TRBV9 to TRBJ1-4; D unclear. The CDR3 is 15 residues long. Per germline, CDR1 SGDLS and CDR2 YYNGEE. V gave up 0 bases and J gave up 4 bases, with 10 bases separating them. The CDR3 reads CASSVGTVLNEKLFF. In nucleotides, the CDR3 is TGTGCCAGCAGCGTAGGAACAGTACTTAATGAAAAACTGTTTTTT.

The chain has TRBV18 and TRBJ2-2; 10 positions agree with TRBD2. The CDR3 length is 16 residues. Germline values: CDR1 KGHSH, CDR2 LQKENI. V lost 3 bases, J lost 6 bases, and 7 bases stayed unmatched. The CDR3 protein is CASSPSVAGGSGELFF. In DNA form, the CDR3 reads TGTGCCAGCTCACCGTCGGTAGCGGGAGGTTCCGGGGAGCTGTTTTTT.

This clone was recorded a few times. The identical CDR3 is also encoded by other nucleotide sequences in the sample. As DNA, the CDR3 is TGTGCCAGCAGTGATAGAACAGGTCAAGAGACCCAGTACTTC. The encoded protein is CASSDRTGQETQYF. The chain has TRBV25-1 and TRBJ2-5; tentatively, D is TRBD1 (5 bases). Germline loops: CDR1 MGHDK, CDR2 SYGVNS. The CDR3 covers 14 residues. V lost 3 bases, J lost 2 bases, and 10 bases lay in between. Full variable domain (missing parts from reference TRBV25-1 and TRBJ2-5): EADIYQTPRYLVIGTGKKITLECSQTMGHDKMYWYQQDPGMELHLIHYSYGVNSTEKGDLSSESTVSRIRTEHFPLTLESARPSHTSQYLCASSDRTGQETQYFGPGTRLLVL.

The chain recombines TRBV29-1 with TRBJ2-7, with TRBD1 matching over 11 bases. Germline CDR1 and CDR2: SQVTM and ANQGSEA. V lost 4 bases to trimming and J lost 6 bases; unmatched junction nucleotides: 8. The CDR3 extends over 14 amino acids. CDR3 in amino acids: CSVGGRTGGPEQYF. The CDR3 DNA is TGCAGCGTTGGGGGGCGGACAGGGGGCCCCGAGCAGTACTTC.

The CDR3, as DNA: TGTGCCAGCAGCCAAGGGGGCGCGGAGGGGTCCCAGTACTTC. This gives the protein CASSQGGAEGSQYF. This chain uses TRBV4-2 with TRBJ2-5; tentatively, D is TRBD2 (6 bases). The CDR3 runs to 14 residues. Trimming cost V 1 base and J 9 bases, with 15 bases left between them. The V gene's germline CDR1 is LGHNA and CDR2 YNFKEQ.

Comments on this clone: Other DNA sequences within the sample encode an identical CDR3. The chain recombines TRBV19 with TRBJ2-5; a possible D gene is TRBD1 (5 bases). The CDR3 runs 13 residues. V was shortened by 3 bases and J by 2 bases, with 7 bases between the two germline ends. Germline values: CDR1 LNHDA, CDR2 SQIVND (reference sequence). CDR3 DNA: TGTGCCAGTAGTATTAGGGGACAAGAGACCCAGTACTTC. Its protein is CASSIRGQETQYF.

The chain couples TRBV2 to TRBJ2-7; D possibly corresponds to TRBD2 (5 bases). Looked up from germline, CDR1 is SNHLY and CDR2 is FYNNEI. The ends were cut back, 3 bases at V and 6 bases at J, with 15 bases in the middle. This CDR3 is 14 amino acids long. The CDR3 loop is CASSDVSARGEQYF. CDR3 nucleotide sequence: TGTGCCAGCAGTGATGTGTCAGCACGGGGCGAGCAGTACTTC.

The gene calls are TRBV28 and TRBJ1-2; weak D call: TRBD1 (6 bases). The CDR3 totals 12 residues. Per germline, CDR1 MDHEN and CDR2 SYDVKM. With 4 bases removed from V and 8 bases from J, the gap between germline ends came to 11 bases. CDR3 in amino acids: CASSSTGRGYTF. CDR3 sequence (DNA): TGTGCCAGCAGTTCTACAGGGCGGGGCTACACCTTC.

About this clone: Other nucleotide sequences in the sample specify the same CDR3. The chain is built from TRBV5-6 and TRBJ1-5, with D unclear. The CDR3 extends over 15 amino acids. Germline V gene lookup returns CDR1 SGHDT and CDR2 YYEEEE. V lost 0 bases and J lost 0, with 7 bases in between. The CDR3 is CASSLGHHSNQPQHF. In DNA form, the CDR3 reads TGTGCCAGCAGCTTGGGGCACCATAGCAATCAGCCCCAGCATTTT.

This sequence joins TRBV4-2 and TRBJ1-5, with TRBD1 matching over 9 bases. The germline CDR1 and CDR2 sequences are LGHNA and YNFKEQ. The V and J ends lost 6 bases and 1 base, in that order; junction bases with no gene match: 4. CDR3 size: 15 residues. CDR3 protein: CASRRDRESNQPQHF. CDR3 bases: TGTGCCAGCAGACGGGACAGGGAAAGCAATCAGCCCCAGCATTTT.

The gene calls are TRBV27 and TRBJ2-1; 7 positions match TRBD2. Germline lookup yields CDR1 MNHEY and CDR2 SMNVEV (reference sequence). The ends lost 6 bases at V and 8 bases at J; junction bases unmatched: 13. The CDR3 is made up of 15 amino acids. The CDR3 coding sequence is TGTGCCAGCAGGTCGGTGGGAGGGCCAGGCGATGAGCAGTTCTTC. It translates to CASRSVGGPGDEQFF.

This clone has only one observation. A junction boundary mismatches the germline segment, possibly from a read error. The chain recombines TRBV7-7 with TRBJ2-1, with D perhaps given as TRBD1 or TRBD2 (7 bases each). CDR1 is SSHAT and CDR2 is FNYEAQ in the germline V gene (reference sequence). This CDR3 region has 13 residues. CDR3 sequence: CASSLGGGGEQFF. The CDR3 DNA follows: TGTGCTAGCAGCTTAGGGGGCGGGGGTGAGCAGTTCTTC.

This clone was seen a single time. The chain is built from TRBV5-1 and TRBJ2-2, with TRBD1 matching over 9 bases. The CDR3 totals 15 residues. Losses at the gene ends were 6 bases for V and 9 bases for J; bases not matched to a gene: 12. In germline, CDR1 is SGHRS, CDR2 YFSETQ. Written as DNA, the CDR3 is TGCGCCAGCAAATCCGGGACAGGGTCCACAAGGGAGCTGTTTTTT. As protein: CASKSGTGSTRELFF. The whole variable domain, remainder taken from reference TRBV5-1 and TRBJ2-2, is KAGVTQTPRYLIKTRGQQVTLSCSPISGHRSVSWYQQTPGQGLQFLFEYFSETQRNKGNFPGRFSGRQFSNSRSEMNVSTLELGDSALYLCASKSGTGSTRELFFGEGSRLTVL.

This chain links TRBV15 with TRBJ1-3; D not certain. This CDR3 has 12 amino acids. The V gene's germline CDR1 is LNHNV and CDR2 YYDKDF (reference sequence). The V end lost 0 bases, the J end lost 8 bases, and 5 bases lay between the germline ends. The CDR3 loop is CATSRDRDTIYF. Written as DNA, the CDR3 is TGTGCCACCAGCAGAGATCGGGACACCATATATTTT.

The rearrangement joins TRBV2 to TRBJ2-7; D possibly corresponds to TRBD2 (6 bases). The V and J ends lost 1 base and 3 bases respectively, with 13 bases between them. There are 15 residues in the CDR3. Germline CDR1 reads SNHLY; CDR2 reads FYNNEI. The CDR3 loop reads CASSEGAVGGYEQYF. The CDR3 DNA reads as TGTGCCAGCAGTGAAGGGGCGGTGGGAGGCTACGAGCAGTACTTC.

This clone appeared a single time. The rearrangement uses TRBV5-6 and TRBJ2-2; D perhaps matches TRBD2 (6 bases). CDR1 is SGHDT and CDR2 is YYEEEE in the germline V gene. The CDR3 covers 13 residues. V was clipped by 0 bases and J by 7 bases, with 7 bases between them. CDR3 nucleotides: TGTGCCAGCAGCTTGGTGGGAGGCGGGGAGCTGTTTTTT. This gives the protein CASSLVGGGELFF.

V usage is TRBV28 and J usage is TRBJ1-5; unclear D gene. Germline V gives CDR1 MDHEN, CDR2 SYDVKM. V was shortened by 4 bases and J by 7 bases, with 11 bases between the two germline ends. This CDR3 is built from 13 residues. The CDR3 region has the DNA TGTGCCAGCAGTTATCTTACAGTCCAGCCCCAGCATTTT. This translates into CASSYLTVQPQHF.

CDR3 protein: CASTGVGGYGQPQHF. The DNA for the CDR3 is TGTGCCAGCACGGGGGTAGGCGGATACGGTCAGCCCCAGCATTTT. The chain carries TRBV2 and TRBJ1-5; possibly TRBD1 for D (5 bases). Trimming took off 7 bases at V and 6 bases at J, with 19 bases between the two ends. This CDR3 spans 15 amino acids. From germline, CDR1 is SNHLY and CDR2 FYNNEI.

This clone was found a few times. This chain connects TRBV7-2 to TRBJ1-5, with TRBD1 matching over 8 bases. Germline values: CDR1 SGHTA, CDR2 FQGNSA. The CDR3 is 14 residues long. After removal of 2 bases from V and 4 bases from J, the junction contained 1 base not matched to a gene. CDR3 sequence (DNA): TGTGCCAGCAGCTTATGGGACAGGAATCAGCCCCAGCATTTT. Its protein is CASSLWDRNQPQHF.